Listed below are T cell receptor beta chains from one sample, sequenced in a study of human T cells and chemical hapten exposure. MiXCR, run by TCRdb on the RACE reads, gives a single entry per CDR3 protein. This sample has roughly 380,000 distinct CDR3 sequences, with 4.8% found just once. Source: whole blood, taken in connection with sensitization to the hapten diphenylcyclopropenone (DPC). The receptors come from a woman in her 50s with alopecia areata. Some clones in this sample may be carry-over from other donors' samples. The CDR3 runs from the conserved cysteine through the conserved F or W. A D gene is named only where the DNA matches it firmly. Expanded clones are given a class, and other clones once, few, many or no size at all.

abundance: many
v_gene: TRBV30
j_gene: TRBJ1-5
d_gene: .
CDR3aa: CAWSLGDSNQPQHF
CDR3nt: TGTGCCTGGAGTTTGGGGGACAGCAATCAGCCCCAGCATTTT

abundance: many
v_gene: TRBV4-3
j_gene: TRBJ1-5
d_gene: .
CDR3aa: CASSQDWGMGQPQHF
CDR3nt: TGCGCCAGCAGCCAAGATTGGGGTATGGGCCAGCCCCAGCATTTT

abundance: many
v_gene: TRBV28
j_gene: TRBJ1-2
d_gene: .
CDR3aa: CASSLWVSTLERGYTF
CDR3nt: TGTGCCAGCAGTTTATGGGTCAGCACCCTCGAGCGAGGCTACACCTTC

abundance: few
v_gene: TRBV28
j_gene: TRBJ2-3
d_gene: TRBD2
CDR3aa: CASKKEWASGRTDTQYF
CDR3nt: TGTGCCAGCAAAAAAGAATGGGCTAGCGGGAGGACAGATACGCAGTATTTT

abundance: .
v_gene: TRBV24-1
j_gene: TRBJ2-7
d_gene: .
CDR3aa: CATSDSTRSYEQYF
CDR3nt: TGTGCCACCAGTGATTCGACCCGCTCCTACGAGCAGTACTTC

abundance: many
v_gene: TRBV7-9
j_gene: TRBJ2-7
d_gene: TRBD2
CDR3aa: CASTLSGRRSYEQYF
CDR3nt: TGTGCCAGCACCTTAAGCGGGAGAAGATCCTACGAGCAGTACTTC

abundance: many
v_gene: TRBV11-3
j_gene: TRBJ2-2
d_gene: TRBD2
CDR3aa: CASSLDGGGLAGELFF
CDR3nt: TGTGCCAGCAGCTTAGACGGTGGAGGACTAGCCGGGGAGCTGTTTTTT

abundance: many
v_gene: TRBV12-3/TRBV12-4
j_gene: TRBJ2-2
d_gene: TRBD2
CDR3aa: CASSLPRGVTANTGELFF
CDR3nt: TGTGCCAGCAGTTTACCGCGGGGGGTCACCGCGAACACCGGGGAGCTGTTTTTT

abundance: many
v_gene: TRBV10-3
j_gene: TRBJ2-3
d_gene: TRBD1
CDR3aa: CAISPLPGGSTDTQYF
CDR3nt: TGTGCCATCAGCCCGCTGCCAGGGGGCTCAACGGATACGCAGTATTTT

abundance: .
v_gene: TRBV20-1
j_gene: TRBJ1-6
d_gene: .
CDR3aa: CSASSYYNSPLHF
CDR3nt: TGCAGTGCCTCAAGTTACTATAATTCACCCCTCCACTTT

abundance: .
v_gene: TRBV11-2
j_gene: TRBJ1-2
d_gene: .
CDR3aa: CASSLESSFYYGYTF
CDR3nt: TGTGCCAGCAGCTTAGAATCCTCCTTCTACTATGGCTACACCTTC

abundance: few
v_gene: TRBV4-1
j_gene: TRBJ2-1
d_gene: .
CDR3aa: CASSQERALDEQFF
CDR3nt: TGCGCCAGCAGCCAAGAGAGAGCCCTTGATGAGCAGTTCTTC

abundance: few
v_gene: TRBV24-1
j_gene: TRBJ2-1
d_gene: .
CDR3aa: CATSDPTKPPVNEQFF
CDR3nt: TGTGCCACCAGTGACCCGACTAAGCCCCCTGTGAATGAGCAGTTCTTC

abundance: .
v_gene: TRBV25-1
j_gene: TRBJ2-7
d_gene: .
CDR3aa: CASSEAGGAGEHYF
CDR3nt: TGTGCCAGCAGTGAAGCAGGGGGCGCGGGGGAGCACTACTTC

abundance: few
v_gene: TRBV11-2
j_gene: TRBJ1-1
d_gene: TRBD1
CDR3aa: CASSPGTGGAVTEAFF
CDR3nt: TGTGCCAGCAGCCCAGGGACAGGGGGCGCGGTCACTGAAGCTTTCTTT

abundance: many
v_gene: TRBV7-3
j_gene: TRBJ2-1
d_gene: TRBD2
CDR3aa: CASSLSRSGGPREQFF
CDR3nt: TGTGCCAGCAGCTTAAGTAGGAGCGGGGGGCCCCGGGAGCAGTTCTTC

abundance: .
v_gene: TRBV14
j_gene: TRBJ1-4
d_gene: .
CDR3aa: CASSYRDSHEKLFF
CDR3nt: TGTGCCAGCAGCTACAGGGATTCTCATGAAAAACTGTTTTTT

abundance: many
v_gene: TRBV11-2
j_gene: TRBJ2-3
d_gene: .
CDR3aa: CASSSDPTSTDTQYF
CDR3nt: TGTGCCAGCAGTTCGGATCCTACTAGCACAGATACGCAGTATTTT

abundance: many
v_gene: TRBV5-1
j_gene: TRBJ2-5
d_gene: TRBD1
CDR3aa: CASSIGTVAGETQYF
CDR3nt: TGCGCCAGCAGCATAGGGACAGTGGCAGGGGAGACCCAGTACTTC

abundance: few
v_gene: TRBV29-1
j_gene: TRBJ2-2
d_gene: TRBD1
CDR3aa: CSVLGAATGAGELFF
CDR3nt: TGCAGCGTCCTGGGGGCGGCCACAGGGGCCGGGGAGCTGTTTTTT

abundance: .
v_gene: TRBV3-1
j_gene: TRBJ2-1
d_gene: TRBD2
CDR3aa: CASSPRGGGKNEQFF
CDR3nt: TGTGCCAGCAGCCCCCGTGGGGGAGGGAAGAATGAGCAGTTCTTC

abundance: once
v_gene: TRBV30
j_gene: TRBJ2-7
d_gene: .
CDR3aa: CVWSADYEQYF
CDR3nt: TGTGTCTGGAGTGCTGACTACGAGCAGTACTTC

abundance: many
v_gene: TRBV12-3/TRBV12-4
j_gene: TRBJ2-3
d_gene: TRBD1
CDR3aa: CASTAGGDTQYF
CDR3nt: TGTGCCAGCACGGCAGGGGGAGATACGCAGTATTTT

abundance: few
v_gene: TRBV6-1
j_gene: TRBJ1-5
d_gene: .
CDR3aa: CASSEPGGFQPQHF
CDR3nt: TGTGCCAGCAGTGAACCAGGCGGGTTCCAGCCCCAGCATTTT